This T cell receptor (beta chain) was recovered during a study of blood T cell repertoires in COVID-19. Study at large: Sites in the United States, Italy and Spain provided acute and convalescent COVID-19 samples. PBMCs, B-cell-depleted T cells, or T cells were the source of the cDNA or gDNA that made up the material.

Germline V gene data show CDR1 as MGHDK and CDR2 as SYGVNS. V was cut by 5 bases and J by 0 bases, with 14 bases left in between. CDR3 length equals 17 residues. This clone was seen once. As processed by the authors: The authors estimated nucleated cell counts from reference gene primer amplification. TCRdb keeps only in-frame clones here, not all; method: immunoSEQ multiplex PCR. That table gives V, J and clone size, and the DNA gave D and trimming. The sample gives roughly 300,000 clones, approximately 80% of which show up once; over 2.5% is in the top ten. The TCR comes from a woman aged 55-75 years with active or convalescent COVID-19. Source material: peripheral blood. The genes are TRBV25-1 and TRBJ1-6; weak D call: TRBD1 (5 bases). The chain's CDR3 is CASSPRQPSSYNSPLHF. The CDR3 bases are TGTGCCAGCAGTCCTAGACAGCCGAGCTCCTATAATTCACCCCTCCACTTT.